The 9 T cell receptor beta chains reported below all come from one sample, sequenced in a study of CDR3 diversity in severe acne. TCRdb called the PCR reads again in MiXCR, with one record for every CDR3 protein. The sample has under 100,000 distinct CDR3 sequences, 45% to 50% seen once; the top ten hold about a tenth. Sequencing was done on a sample of blood. These receptors all stem from a male donor in good health, serving as a control.

This clonotype was observed many times. In nucleotides, the CDR3 is TGTGCCAGCAGCCAAGATAGGGGGGACGAGGCCAAAAACATTCAGTACTTC. Its protein product is CASSQDRGDEAKNIQYF. J is TRBJ2-4 and V is TRBV14, with D perhaps being TRBD1 or TRBD2 (6 bases each). Trimming pared 0 bases from V and 1 base from J, leaving 13 bases between. Looked up from germline, CDR1 is SGHDN and CDR2 is FVKESK. The CDR3 extends over 17 amino acids.

This clonotype was found many times. The V call is TRBV12-3 or TRBV12-4, the J call TRBJ1-4; D ambiguous. This CDR3 is built from 12 residues. V was cut by 5 bases and J by 9 bases, with 10 bases left in between. CDR3 nucleotide sequence: TGTGCCAGCAGTCAAAAAAAAAAAAAACTGTTTTTT. Residues: CASSQKKKKLFF.

This chain connects TRBV27 to TRBJ2-3, with no clear D. The V end was cut by 6 bases, the J end by 6 bases, with 13 bases between. The CDR3 is made up of 13 amino acids. Germline V gene lookup returns CDR1 MNHEY and CDR2 SMNVEV (reference sequence). The CDR3, as DNA: TGTGCCAGCAGCCGAGACTCGCCGGATACGCAGTATTTT. Amino acid sequence: CASSRDSPDTQYF.

As regards this clonotype: A read error may produce the germline difference seen at one junction end. The chain recombines TRBV24-1 with TRBJ2-3, with 8 bases fitting TRBD1. CDR3 length equals 15 residues. The germline gives CDR1 KGHDR, CDR2 SFDVKD. The CDR3 loop reads CATSDSGQGPDTQYF. For the CDR3, the DNA is TGTGCTACCAGTGATTCAGGACAGGGTCCAGATACGCAGTATTTT.

The rearrangement joins TRBV10-2 to TRBJ2-7; tentatively, D is TRBD1 (5 bases). The length of the CDR3 is 12 residues. V lost 6 bases and J lost 3, with 9 bases in between. CDR1 is WSHSY and CDR2 is SAAADI in the germline V gene. The CDR3 sequence: CASRTVSYEQYF. CDR3 in DNA: TGCGCCAGCAGGACAGTCAGCTACGAGCAGTACTTC.

This chain uses TRBV24-1 with TRBJ1-2; the D gene is possibly TRBD1 (5 bases). Germline CDR1 is KGHDR and CDR2 is SFDVKD. Deletions cut 3 bases from V and 2 bases from J, with 9 bases between. The CDR3 has 14 amino acids. The CDR3 DNA follows: TGTGCCACCAGTGATCGGGACGGAAACTATGGCTACACCTTC. Translated, it gives CATSDRDGNYGYTF.

This clonotype was found many times. The junction does not match germline at one end; this may be a read error. The chain couples TRBV7-7 to TRBJ1-2; TRBD1 agrees at 11 bases. Per the germline V gene, CDR1 is SSHAT and CDR2 is FNYEAQ (reference sequence). The CDR3 is 17 residues long. CDR3 sequence reads: CASSLVGLGQGANGYTF. CDR3 DNA: TGTGCTAGCAGCTTAGTGGGGCTCGGACAGGGGGCGAATGGCTACACCTTC.

This clonotype was seen at least ten times. V and J are TRBV19 and TRBJ1-1; 9 nucleotides agree with TRBD1. Germline V lookup: CDR1 LNHDA, CDR2 SQIVND (reference sequence). J lost 3 bases, V lost 6 bases, and 5 bases had no gene match. The CDR3 has 14 residues. This CDR3 reads CASRPGQGYTEAFF. The DNA for the CDR3 is TGTGCCAGTAGACCCGGACAGGGGTACACTGAAGCTTTCTTT.

This clonotype has ten or more counts. The chain recombines TRBV2 with TRBJ1-1; D gene unclear. The germline V gene encodes CDR1 SNHLY and CDR2 FYNNEI. The V and J ends lost 9 bases and 0 bases respectively, with 5 bases between them. The CDR3 contains 11 residues. DNA for the CDR3: TGTGCCAGTCGTATGAACACTGAAGCTTTCTTT. Residues: CASRMNTEAFF.